This T cell receptor (beta chain) was identified in a study of OX40 agonist ivuxolimab in advanced cancers. Overall study: Participants, 70% to 90% male, averaged approximately 56 years of age, ranging from roughly 23 to 80. Whole-study findings and limits: Average numbers of expanded clones were greater in CD8+ T cells than in CD4+. Researchers did not determine the expanded peripheral T cells' antigen specificity.

The repertoire was sequenced with immunoSEQ multiplex PCR; TCRdb's copy has only in-frame clones and lacks some. The profile covers approximately 87,000 clones, with roughly 90% appearing a single time and 3% to 3.5% taken by the ten largest. This clone turned up a few times. What it binds is not known. Germline trimming cut 0 bases from V and 6 bases from J; bases unmatched to any gene: 9. Germline-derived CDR1 and CDR2 are LNHDA and SQIVND (reference sequence). The CDR3 consists of 16 residues. The sequence was obtained from an adult with an advanced solid tumor such as melanoma, head and neck, liver or kidney cancer. The sequencing used CD4+ or CD8+ T cells sorted from blood, collected in a trial of the OX40 agonist ivuxolimab. The genes are TRBV19 and TRBJ1-2; 8 positions agree with TRBD1. The CDR3 sequence is CASSIDPEDRAHGYTF. In DNA, the CDR3 is TGTGCCAGTAGTATAGACCCCGAGGACAGGGCCCATGGCTACACCTTC. Full variable domain (remainder filled in from reference TRBV19 and TRBJ1-2): DGGITQSPKYLFRKEGQNVTLSCEQNLNHDAMYWYRQDPGQGLRLIYYSQIVNDFQKGDIAEGYSVSREKKESFPLTVTSAQKNPTAFYLCASSIDPEDRAHGYTFGSGTRLTVV.